These 10 T cell receptor beta chains were all obtained from the same sample, sequenced in a study of molecular identifiers for immune sequencing clone quantification. Via MiXCR, TCRdb re-called the PCR reads, giving one row per CDR3 protein. The table has about 630,000 distinct CDR3 sequences, 25% seen once. The sample taken for sequencing was naive CD8+ T cells from blood, with Jurkat cell RNA spiked in. As to subset: FACS-sorted CD8+CD4-CCR7+CD45RA+ naive T cells. All receptors derive from a human donor in good health. Some libraries in this study had Jurkat cell RNA spiked in.

This clonotype was picked up many times. The CDR3 is CASSIRGDGYTF. The DNA of the CDR3 is TGTGCCAGTAGTATTCGTGGAGACGGCTACACCTTC. This rearrangement joins TRBV19 to TRBJ1-2; D gene ambiguous. CDR1 and CDR2 from the germline V gene are LNHDA and SQIVND (reference sequence). With 3 bases removed from V and 8 bases from J, the gap between germline ends came to 10 bases. The CDR3 has 12 residues.

This clonotype has at least ten counts. The chain recombines TRBV7-9 with TRBJ2-7, with 9 positions matching TRBD1. The CDR3 spans 15 residues. V shed 5 bases and J 6 bases; nucleotides not matched to a gene: 11. CDR1 and CDR2 (germline): SEHNR, FQNEAQ (reference sequence). CDR3 amino acids: CASSLGTGTKVEQYF. The CDR3 DNA follows: TGTGCCAGCAGCCTTGGGACAGGGACTAAGGTCGAGCAGTACTTC.

This chain joins TRBV6-1 and TRBJ2-1; 9 bases agree with TRBD2. The germline gives CDR1 MNHNS, CDR2 SASEGT. Trimming cost V 5 bases and J 0 bases; bases outside gene matches: 14. This CDR3 has 19 residues. DNA of the CDR3: TGTGCCAGCAGTAAAGGGGTTGGTAGCGGGAGATTCTCCTACAATGAGCAGTTCTTC. This sequence encodes CASSKGVGSGRFSYNEQFF.

In the case of this clonotype: This may be a read error: a much more frequent sequence differs by one nucleotide. The chain recombines TRBV5-4 with TRBJ1-1; perhaps TRBD1 as D (6 bases). The CDR3 is 14 amino acids. Germline lookup yields CDR1 SGHNT and CDR2 YYREEE (reference sequence). CDR3: CASSFRDKNTEALF. For the CDR3, the DNA is TGTGCCAGCAGCTTCCGGGACAAGAACACTGAAGCTCTCTTT.

A word on this clonotype: This may arise from a read error, as a much more abundant clone is one base away. As the CDR3 is not closed by the conserved phenylalanine or tryptophan, this likely results from a read error. The rearrangement links TRBV24-1 to TRBJ2-7; D is uncertain. Trimming removed 0 bases at V and 6 bases at J, with 8 bases between. Germline lookup yields CDR1 KGHDR and CDR2 SFDVKD. CDR3 length: 13 residues. As DNA, the CDR3 is TGTGCCACCAGTGATTTGCGTGGGGTCGAGCAGTACTAC. Translating it yields CATSDLRGVEQYY.

A remark on this clonotype: A much larger clone differs from this one at a single base, so this may be a read error. The gene calls are TRBV28 and TRBJ2-7; D not certain. The CDR3 has 12 amino acids. Per the germline V gene, CDR1 is MDHEN and CDR2 is SYDVKM. In DNA form, the CDR3 reads TGTGCCAGCAGTCGGCACTCCTCCGAGCAGTACTTC. Translated, it gives CASSRHSSEQYF.

This clonotype was seen at least ten times. The chain uses TRBV4-1 and TRBJ2-3; D not certain. Germline V lookup: CDR1 MGHRA, CDR2 YSYEKL. The CDR3 runs to 15 residues. Trimming shortened V by 1 base and J by 0 bases, and 8 bases separated the two germline ends. The CDR3 protein is CASSQVPVSTDTQYF. The CDR3, as DNA: TGCGCCAGCAGCCAAGTTCCGGTGAGCACAGATACGCAGTATTTT.

The rearrangement joins TRBV7-2 to TRBJ2-4; 7 nucleotides agree with TRBD2. V was pared by 4 bases and J by 0 bases, with 6 bases of the junction left unmatched. CDR3 length: 16 amino acids. The germline CDR1 and CDR2 sequences are SGHTA and FQGNSA. The CDR3, as DNA: TGTGCCAGCAGCTCCGGACTAGACCTAGCCAAAAACATTCAGTACTTC. This sequence encodes CASSSGLDLAKNIQYF. Complete variable domain (other parts from reference TRBV7-2 and TRBJ2-4): GAGVSQSPSNKVTEKGKDVELRCDPISGHTALYWYRQSLGQGLEFLIYFQGNSAPDKSGLPSDRFSAERTGGSVSTLTIQRTQQEDSAVYLCASSSGLDLAKNIQYFGAGTRLSVL.

Points on this clonotype: This may arise from a read error, as a much more abundant clone is one base away. This rearrangement joins TRBV4-3 to TRBJ2-5; D is perhaps TRBD2 (6 bases). The CDR3 totals 15 residues. The V gene's germline CDR1 is LGHNA and CDR2 YSLEER. DNA of the CDR3: TGCGCCGGCAGCCAAGGCCCGGGGGACCAAGAGACCCAGTACTTC. Translation gives CAGSQGPGDQETQYF.

This chain uses TRBV27 with TRBJ1-1, with a weak D call TRBD1 (5 bases). V was pared by 2 bases and J by 5 bases, with 12 bases between. The CDR3 sequence is 14 residues long. CDR1 is MNHEY and CDR2 is SMNVEV in the germline V gene (reference sequence). The CDR3, as DNA: TGTGCCAGCAGTTTACAGGGAGGACGTACTGAAGCTTTCTTT. This sequence encodes CASSLQGGRTEAFF.